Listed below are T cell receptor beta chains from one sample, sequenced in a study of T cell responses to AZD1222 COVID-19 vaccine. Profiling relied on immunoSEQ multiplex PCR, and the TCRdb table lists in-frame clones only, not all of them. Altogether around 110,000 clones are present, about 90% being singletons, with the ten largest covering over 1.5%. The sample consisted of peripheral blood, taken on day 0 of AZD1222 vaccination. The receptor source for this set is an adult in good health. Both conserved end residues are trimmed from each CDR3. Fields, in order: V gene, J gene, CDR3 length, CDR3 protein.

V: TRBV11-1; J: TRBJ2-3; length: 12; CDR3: ASSLAGSTDTQY
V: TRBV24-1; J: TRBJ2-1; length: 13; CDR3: ATSDDKGGRNEQF
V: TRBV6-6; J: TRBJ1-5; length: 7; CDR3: ASGGSEH
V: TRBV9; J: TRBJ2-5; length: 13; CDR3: ASSVDGVGAETQY
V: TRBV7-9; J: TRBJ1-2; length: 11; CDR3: ASSPGTDYGYT
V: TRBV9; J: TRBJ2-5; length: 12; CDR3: ASSVGGGWETQY
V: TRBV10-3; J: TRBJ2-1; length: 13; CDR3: AISEPSGGAGEQF
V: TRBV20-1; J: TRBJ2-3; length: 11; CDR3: SASRRVPDTQY
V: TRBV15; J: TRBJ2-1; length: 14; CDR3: ATSRGVPAAYNEQF
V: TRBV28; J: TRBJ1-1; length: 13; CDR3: ASSLRDLRNTEAF
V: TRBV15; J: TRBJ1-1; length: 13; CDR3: ATSRPQGRETEAF